This T cell receptor (beta chain) was sequenced in a study of T cells after posttransplantation cyclophosphamide. Overall study results and limits: Later post-transplant blood repertoires were often dominated by donor CD8+ memory clones. Recipient CMV seropositivity and CMV reactivation strongly tracked TRB clonality. Blood and skin or GI T cell repertoires showed limited TRB overlap.

V lost 7 bases and J lost 3, with 27 bases in between. Germline loops: CDR1 WNHNN, CDR2 SYGVQD (reference sequence). CDR3 size: 18 residues. Assay: immunoSEQ multiplex PCR; the TCRdb copy retains only in-frame clones and omits some. The table lists fewer than 2,500 clones, roughly 94% of them singletons. This clone came up once. Its cognate antigen is unknown. The sequence came from a woman aged 50 to 60 in good health and a related stem cell transplant donor. Sequencing was performed on CD4+ T cells sorted from bone marrow. The V and J genes are TRBV10-1 and TRBJ1-1; no clear D gene. Here the CDR3 reads CASTPIARGYKRDTEAFF. For the CDR3, the DNA is TGCGCCAGCACCCCCATAGCTCGGGGATACAAAAGGGACACTGAAGCTTTCTTT.